A single sample gave rise to the 22 T cell receptor beta chains below, sequenced in a study of cytomegalovirus exposure and HLA in healthy donors. The PCR used 60 Vbeta and 13 Jbeta primers. TCRdb keeps only in-frame clones here, not all; method: immunoSEQ multiplex PCR. The sample has about 140,000 clones, around 78% seen once. Input material: PBMCs. All receptors derive from a female donor in good health and CMV-seropositive.

The V gene is TRBV2, the J gene TRBJ1-2; D is possibly TRBD1 (6 bases). This CDR3 spans 12 amino acids. Trimming removed 6 bases from V and 6 bases from J, with 11 bases in between. The germline V gene has CDR1 SNHLY and CDR2 FYNNEI. The CDR3 DNA sequence: TGTGCCAGCAGGATAGGGGGGGATGGCTACACCTTC. Amino acids: CASRIGGDGYTF.

This sequence joins TRBV11-2 and TRBJ2-7, with unresolved D. Germline V gene data show CDR1 as SGHAT and CDR2 as FQNNGV. V lost 1 base and J 5 bases, leaving 9 bases between the germline ends. The CDR3 consists of 13 residues. The CDR3 DNA reads TGTGCCAGCAGCTTAGGGTTAGAACACGAGCAGTACTTC. This codes for CASSLGLEHEQYF.

The CDR3 DNA follows: TGTGCCGGTCGACGGACAGGGGACTCTAATTCACCCCTCCACTTT. Translating it yields CAGRRTGDSNSPLHF. The chain links TRBV6-6 to TRBJ1-6; TRBD1 matches at 9 bases. The CDR3 length is 15 residues. Germline V gene data show CDR1 as MNHNY and CDR2 as SVGAGI (reference sequence). Trimming at V came to 11 bases and at J to 6 bases, leaving 11 bases not matched to a gene.

The V gene is TRBV19, the J gene TRBJ2-5; no firm D call. V lost 5 bases and J 5 bases, leaving 9 bases between the germline ends. The CDR3 loop spans 12 amino acids. Germline V gene data show CDR1 as LNHDA and CDR2 as SQIVND (reference sequence). The CDR3 region has the DNA TGTGCCAGTAGTGTCTCCGAGGAGACCCAGTACTTC. Translation: CASSVSEETQYF.

The rearrangement uses TRBV5-4 and TRBJ2-2, with TRBD2 matching 10 bases. The CDR3 contains 19 residues. J was trimmed by 7 bases and V by 0 bases; bases with no gene match: 15. Germline assignment: CDR1 SGHNT and CDR2 YYREEE (reference sequence). The CDR3 DNA reads TGTGCCAGCAGCTTGGATGGACCTAGCGGGAGCCACCGGGGCGGGGAGCTGTTTTTT. Its protein is CASSLDGPSGSHRGGELFF.

The chain joins TRBV11-2 to TRBJ1-5; no definite D call. The CDR3 is 13 amino acids. V was cut by 3 bases and J by 4 bases, with 7 bases left in between. From germline, CDR1 is SGHAT and CDR2 FQNNGV. CDR3 residues: CASSFSGNQPQHF. As DNA, the CDR3 is TGTGCCAGCAGCTTTTCAGGAAATCAGCCCCAGCATTTT.

The V call is TRBV19, the J call TRBJ1-5; D gene ambiguous. The germline V and J ends were trimmed by 5 bases and 1 base, with 12 bases remaining between them. The CDR3 totals 15 residues. Germline V gene data show CDR1 as LNHDA and CDR2 as SQIVND (reference sequence). The CDR3 sequence is CASSDKSSSNQPQHF. The CDR3 DNA reads TGTGCCAGTAGTGACAAGAGTTCAAGCAATCAGCCCCAGCATTTT.

The V call is TRBV5-1, the J call TRBJ2-5; perhaps TRBD1 as D (5 bases). This CDR3 has 14 residues. V shed 0 bases and J shed 4 bases, with 10 bases lying between them. Per germline, CDR1 SGHRS and CDR2 YFSETQ. CDR3 sequence reads: CASSLALTAETQYF. The CDR3 bases are TGCGCCAGCAGCTTGGCCTTGACAGCAGAGACCCAGTACTTC.

V is TRBV6-1 and J is TRBJ2-5, with TRBD1 matching 10 bases. V lost 9 bases, J lost 5 bases, and 6 bases stayed unmatched. Per germline, CDR1 MNHNS and CDR2 SASEGT. The CDR3 spans 13 residues. The CDR3 DNA reads as TGTGCCAGTAGTCGACAGGGGGCCGAGACCCAGTACTTC. Amino acid sequence: CASSRQGAETQYF.

V gene TRBV5-6 combines with J gene TRBJ2-6; TRBD1 might be the D (5 bases). This CDR3 is 18 amino acids long. CDR1 is SGHDT, CDR2 YYEEEE, per germline. Trimming cost V 5 bases and J 0 bases, with 18 bases left between them. The CDR3 DNA is TGTGCCAGCAGTTCCTGGGGCGTCCCCCTCTCTGGGGCCAACGTCCTGACTTTC. Its translation: CASSSWGVPLSGANVLTF.

This clone showed up just a few times. The genes are TRBV5-5 and TRBJ1-3; a weak D match, TRBD1 (5 bases). CDR3 length equals 16 residues. Germline lookup yields CDR1 SGHKS and CDR2 YYEKEE (reference sequence). Trimming removed 0 bases at V and 0 bases at J, with 10 bases between. CDR3 loop: CASSLDRPSSGNTIYF. CDR3 in DNA: TGTGCCAGCAGCTTGGACAGGCCTAGCTCTGGAAACACCATATATTTT. Variable domain in full (rest from reference TRBV5-5 and TRBJ1-3): DAGVTQSPTHLIKTRGQQVTLRCSPISGHKSVSWYQQVLGQGPQFIFQYYEKEERGRGNFPDRFSARQFPNYSSELNVNALLLGDSALYLCASSLDRPSSGNTIYFGEGSWLTVV.

This CDR3 reads CASGYRGARTDQPQHF. The CDR3 nucleotides read TGTGCTAGTGGCTACAGGGGGGCGCGTACTGATCAGCCCCAGCATTTT. This rearrangement joins TRBV12-5 to TRBJ1-5; 8 bases are a match to TRBD1. Germline values: CDR1 LGHNT, CDR2 FRNRAP. The CDR3 has 16 residues. V lost 6 bases to trimming and J lost 5 bases; unmatched junction nucleotides: 12.

The chain links TRBV10-3 to TRBJ2-3; no reliable D call. The CDR3 runs to 13 residues. Trimming took 0 bases from V and 5 from J, leaving 6 bases between them. In germline, CDR1 is ENHRY, CDR2 SYGVKD. The CDR3 region is CAISESTGDTQYF. CDR3 in DNA: TGTGCCATCAGTGAGTCAACGGGAGATACGCAGTATTTT.

The chain links TRBV19 to TRBJ2-7; D is ambiguous. The germline CDR1 and CDR2 sequences are LNHDA and SQIVND (reference sequence). The CDR3 consists of 12 residues. V was pared by 5 bases and J by 6 bases, with 11 bases between. The CDR3 reads CASSPTASEQYF. In DNA form, the CDR3 reads TGTGCCAGTAGTCCAACAGCCAGCGAGCAGTACTTC.

The rearrangement uses TRBV11-1 and TRBJ2-3, with D possibly being TRBD1 (6 bases). Trimming shortened V by 1 base and J by 4 bases, and 12 bases separated the two germline ends. CDR1 and CDR2 (germline): SGHAT, FQDESV (reference sequence). This CDR3 spans 15 amino acids. In DNA, the CDR3 is TGTGCCAGCAGCTTAGTCCCAGGGGCTTCAGATACGCAGTATTTT. Protein product: CASSLVPGASDTQYF.

This clone turned up a few times. V gene TRBV6-5 combines with J gene TRBJ2-7; D gene uncertain. The V end lost 4 bases, the J end lost 3 bases, and 10 bases lay between the germline ends. The CDR3 totals 13 residues. CDR1 and CDR2 from the germline V gene are MNHEY and SVGAGI. CDR3 region: CASSLVLGYEQYF. The CDR3 bases are TGTGCCAGCAGTTTGGTCCTCGGCTACGAGCAGTACTTC.

This chain joins TRBV18 and TRBJ2-5, with TRBD2 matching 13 bases. Germline CDR1 is KGHSH and CDR2 is LQKENI. This CDR3 comprises 17 residues. Unmatched junction bases numbered 8, after V lost 4 bases and J lost 3 bases. The CDR3 DNA follows: TGTGCCAGCTCACACAGGACTAGCGGGAGTTGGAAAGAGACCCAGTACTTC. Translated: CASSHRTSGSWKETQYF. Combining the CDR3 with reference TRBV18 and TRBJ2-5 gives the whole variable domain NAGVMQNPRHLVRRRGQEARLRCSPMKGHSHVYWYRQLPEEGLKFMVYLQKENIIDESGMPKERFSAEFPKEGPSILRIQQVVRGDSAAYFCASSHRTSGSWKETQYFGPGTRLLVL.

This clone has only a few counts. The V gene is TRBV6-1, the J gene TRBJ1-5; tentatively, D is TRBD1 (5 bases). V was pared by 4 bases and J by 5 bases, with 9 bases between. Germline V gene data show CDR1 as MNHNS and CDR2 as SASEGT. There are 13 residues in the CDR3. CDR3 sequence reads: CASSADSHQPQHF. In DNA, the CDR3 is TGTGCCAGCAGTGCTGACAGTCATCAGCCCCAGCATTTT.

This clone showed up just a few times. The CDR3 sequence: CASSFQLFFFGQGSYGYTF. The CDR3 DNA sequence: TGTGCCAGCAGTTTTCAGTTATTTTTCTTTGGCCAGGGCTCTTATGGCTACACCTTC. The chain combines TRBV28 with TRBJ1-2; D possibly corresponds to TRBD1 (5 bases). The germline CDR1 and CDR2 sequences are MDHEN and SYDVKM. This CDR3 is built from 19 residues. Trimming left V 3 bases short and J 5 bases short, with 28 bases between.

This clone occurred a few times. The J gene is TRBJ2-5, the V gene TRBV27; possible D gene TRBD2, 5 bases. Trimming removed 0 bases from V and 8 bases from J, with 13 bases in between. The CDR3 spans 14 residues. Germline V CDR1 and CDR2: MNHEY, SMNVEV (reference sequence). The CDR3 region has the DNA TGTGCCAGCAGTTTATCGAGGGCAGGTGGAACCCAGTACTTC. Translation: CASSLSRAGGTQYF.

The chain carries TRBV30 and TRBJ1-1; weak D call: TRBD1 (5 bases). The V and J ends lost 4 bases and 0 bases respectively, with 6 bases between them. The CDR3 loop spans 12 amino acids. The germline V gene has CDR1 GTSNPN and CDR2 SVGIG (reference sequence). CDR3 sequence (DNA): TGTGCCTGGAACAGGATGAACACTGAAGCTTTCTTT. Its translation is CAWNRMNTEAFF.

The chain links TRBV5-1 to TRBJ2-3, with D perhaps TRBD1 or TRBD2 (6 bases each). Per germline, CDR1 SGHRS and CDR2 YFSETQ. The V gene lost 4 bases and the J gene lost 2 bases, with 11 bases spanning the gap. The CDR3 contains 14 residues. In DNA form, the CDR3 reads TGCGCCAGCAGCGTGGGGGGCACCACAGATACGCAGTATTTT. The encoded protein is CASSVGGTTDTQYF. Together with reference TRBV5-1 and TRBJ2-3, the CDR3 gives the full variable domain: KAGVTQTPRYLIKTRGQQVTLSCSPISGHRSVSWYQQTPGQGLQFLFEYFSETQRNKGNFPGRFSGRQFSNSRSEMNVSTLELGDSALYLCASSVGGTTDTQYFGPGTRLTVL.